This is a list of T cell receptor beta chains from one sample in a study of blood T cell repertoires in COVID-19. Sequencing used immunoSEQ multiplex PCR; TCRdb keeps in-frame clones, though not all of them. The sample consists of under 150,000 clones, 84% of them appearing once. Specimen: PBMCs or T cells enriched from blood (not recorded which). The source of these receptors is a woman between 50 and 59 years old who had been exposed to COVID-19. Both conserved end residues are part of each CDR3. D genes are given only for firm matches. Size tells how often a clone was seen (once, few, many) or the class of an expanded clone, and some rows leave it out.

v_call,clone_size,j_call,d_call,cdr3_nt,cdr3_aa
TRBV9,-,TRBJ2-1,TRBD2,TGTGCCAGCAGCGTAACCGGGACTAGCGGCTACAATGAGCAGTTCTTC,CASSVTGTSGYNEQFF
TRBV30,-,TRBJ2-1,TRBD1,TGTGCCTGGAGCTTGGACAGGGTCAATGAGCAGTTCTTC,CAWSLDRVNEQFF
TRBV6-5,few,TRBJ2-7,-,TGTGCCAGCAGTTATCCGAGGACGGGCGGGGAGCAGTACTTC,CASSYPRTGGEQYF
TRBV10-3,-,TRBJ2-7,-,TGTGCCATCAGTGAGTCGGGGCAGGTCTACGAGCAGTACTTC,CAISESGQVYEQYF
TRBV10-3,-,TRBJ2-7,TRBD1,TGTGCCATCAGTGAGTCAAGGACAGGGGGCCGTTACGAGCAGTACTTC,CAISESRTGGRYEQYF
TRBV10-3,-,TRBJ2-2,TRBD1,TGTGCCATCAGGGGGACAGGGGGGAACACCGGGGAGCTGTTTTTT,CAIRGTGGNTGELFF
TRBV2,-,TRBJ1-1,-,TGTGCCAGCAGACTACTGAACACTGAAGCTTTCTTT,CASRLLNTEAFF
TRBV6-2/TRBV6-3,-,TRBJ2-7,TRBD1,TGTGCCAGCAGTACCCGGACAGGGCAAGGCGAGCAGTACTTC,CASSTRTGQGEQYF
TRBV24-1,-,TRBJ1-2,-,TGTGCCACCAGTGTAGGGGATAACTATGGCTACACCTTC,CATSVGDNYGYTF
TRBV12-2,once,TRBJ1-1,-,TGTGCAAGTCGCTTAGAAACAAACAGGGACCCTGAAGCTTTCTTT,CASRLETNRDPEAFF
TRBV3-1/TRBV3-2,-,TRBJ2-2,TRBD1,TGTGCCATCCCATTCCGGGACAGGGGGCCCCCATCGAACACCGGGGAGCTGTTTTTT,CAIPFRDRGPPSNTGELFF
TRBV5-4,-,TRBJ2-5,-,TGTGCCAGCAGCTTGGGGTCTGCGGCTCCCAAAGGAGAGACCCAGTACTTC,CASSLGSAAPKGETQYF
TRBV6-5,-,TRBJ2-1,TRBD2,TGTGCCAGCAGACTAGCGGGGGGAAATCAGTTCTTC,CASRLAGGNQFF
TRBV5-6,-,TRBJ2-2,-,TGTGCCAGCAGCCGCGGGACTTCAATCGGGGAGCTGTTTTTT,CASSRGTSIGELFF
TRBV4-2,-,TRBJ2-2,TRBD2,TGTGCCAGCAGCCCCCTTAGCGGGGGGCCCCCGAACACCGGGGAGCTGTTTTTT,CASSPLSGGPPNTGELFF
TRBV7-6,-,TRBJ1-2,-,TGTGCCAGCAGTTCCGACAGGCTCTATGGCTACACCTTC,CASSSDRLYGYTF
TRBV28,-,TRBJ1-3,TRBD1,TGTGCCAGCAGTTGGAGGACAGGCCCTTCTACCACCATATATTTT,CASSWRTGPSTTIYF
TRBV12-3/TRBV12-4,-,TRBJ1-2,TRBD1,TGTGCCAGCAGTTTAGCGGGGACAGGGGAGCACACCTTC,CASSLAGTGEHTF